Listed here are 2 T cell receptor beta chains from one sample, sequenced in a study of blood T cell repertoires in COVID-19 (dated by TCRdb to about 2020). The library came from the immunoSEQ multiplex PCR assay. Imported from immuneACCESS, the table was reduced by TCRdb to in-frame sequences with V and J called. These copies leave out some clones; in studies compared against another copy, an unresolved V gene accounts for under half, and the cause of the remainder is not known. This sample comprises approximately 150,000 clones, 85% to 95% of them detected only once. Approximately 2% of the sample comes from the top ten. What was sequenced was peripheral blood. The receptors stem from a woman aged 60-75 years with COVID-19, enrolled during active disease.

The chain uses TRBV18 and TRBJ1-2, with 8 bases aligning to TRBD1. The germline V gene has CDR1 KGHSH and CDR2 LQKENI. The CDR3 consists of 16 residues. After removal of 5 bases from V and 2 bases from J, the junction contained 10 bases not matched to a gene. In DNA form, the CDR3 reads TGTGCCAGCTCAGCAACTGGACAGGGCCCGAACTATGGCTACACCTTC. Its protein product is CASSATGQGPNYGYTF.

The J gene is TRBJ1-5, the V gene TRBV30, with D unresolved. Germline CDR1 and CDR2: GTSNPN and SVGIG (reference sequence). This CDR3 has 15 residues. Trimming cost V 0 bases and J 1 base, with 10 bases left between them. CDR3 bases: TGTGCCTGGAGTGTCGGCCCGGGGAGCAATCAGCCCCAGCATTTT. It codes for CAWSVGPGSNQPQHF.